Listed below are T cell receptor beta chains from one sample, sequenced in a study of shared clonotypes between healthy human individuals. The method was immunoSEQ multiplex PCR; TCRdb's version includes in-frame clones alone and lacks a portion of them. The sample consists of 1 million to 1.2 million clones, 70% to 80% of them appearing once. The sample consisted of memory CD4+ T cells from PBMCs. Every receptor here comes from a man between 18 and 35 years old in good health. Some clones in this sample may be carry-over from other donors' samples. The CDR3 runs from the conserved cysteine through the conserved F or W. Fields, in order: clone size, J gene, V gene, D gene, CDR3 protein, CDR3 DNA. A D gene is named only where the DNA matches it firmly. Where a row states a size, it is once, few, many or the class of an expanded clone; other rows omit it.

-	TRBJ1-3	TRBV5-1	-	CASSPSRGSGNTIYF	TGCGCCAGCAGCCCTTCGAGGGGATCAGGAAACACCATATATTTT
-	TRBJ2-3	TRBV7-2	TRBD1	CASSLMGQNTDTQYF	TGTGCCAGCAGCCTAATGGGACAGAACACAGATACGCAGTATTTT
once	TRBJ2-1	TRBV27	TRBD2	CASRPLGTSSYNEQFF	TGTGCCAGCAGGCCCCTCGGGACTAGCTCCTACAATGAGCAGTTCTTC
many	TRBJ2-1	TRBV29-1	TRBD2	CSVEATGLAGGRGSYNEQFF	TGCAGCGTTGAAGCAACGGGACTAGCGGGAGGCAGAGGGTCCTACAATGAGCAGTTCTTC
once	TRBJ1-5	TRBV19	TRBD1	CASSYGQVSWQPQHF	TGTGCCAGTAGTTATGGACAGGTCAGTTGGCAGCCCCAGCATTTT
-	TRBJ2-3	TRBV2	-	CASSVSLATSTDTQYF	TGTGCCAGCAGTGTGTCTCTAGCGACTAGCACAGATACGCAGTATTTT
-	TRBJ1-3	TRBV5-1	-	CASSWGTAGNTIYF	TGCGCCAGCAGCTGGGGAACGGCTGGAAACACCATATATTTT
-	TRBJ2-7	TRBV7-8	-	CASSLGRGRSYEQYF	TGTGCCAGCAGCTTAGGGAGGGGCCGGAGCTACGAGCAGTACTTC
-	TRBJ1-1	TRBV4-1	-	CASSQGTLRRTEAFF	TGCGCCAGCAGTCAAGGGACACTGCGAAGAACTGAAGCTTTCTTT
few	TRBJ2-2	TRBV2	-	CASSALRSNTGELFF	TGTGCCAGCAGCGCCCTTCGGTCCAACACCGGGGAGCTGTTTTTT
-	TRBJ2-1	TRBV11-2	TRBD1	CASSLLRQGNEQFF	TGTGCCAGCAGCCTCCTTAGACAGGGCAATGAGCAGTTCTTC
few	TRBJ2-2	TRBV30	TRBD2	CAGASGRAGIGELFF	TGTGCCGGAGCTAGCGGGAGGGCCGGTATCGGGGAGCTGTTTTTT
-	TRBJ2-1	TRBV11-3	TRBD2	CASSSSSGVYNEQFF	TGTGCCAGCAGCTCCTCTAGCGGGGTTTACAATGAGCAGTTCTTC
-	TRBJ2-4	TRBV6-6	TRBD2	CASSSSDGRGDIQYF	TGTGCCAGCAGTTCCTCCGACGGGCGGGGGGACATTCAGTACTTC
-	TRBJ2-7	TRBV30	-	CALGGSAYEQYF	TGTGCCCTCGGGGGCTCGGCCTACGAGCAGTACTTC
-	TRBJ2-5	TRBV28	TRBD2	CASSRLAGVETQYF	TGTGCCAGCAGTCGACTAGCGGGAGTGGAGACCCAGTACTTC
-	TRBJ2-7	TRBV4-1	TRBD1	CASSQEPDRGLDEQYF	TGCGCCAGCAGCCAAGAACCGGACAGGGGGCTCGACGAGCAGTACTTC
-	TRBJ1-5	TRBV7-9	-	CASSRGVGAAQPQHF	TGTGCCAGCAGCCGAGGGGTCGGAGCCGCCCAGCCCCAGCATTTT
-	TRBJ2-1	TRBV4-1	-	CASSSLSGRGSSYNEQFF	TGCGCCAGCAGCTCACTCTCCGGTAGGGGAAGCTCCTACAATGAGCAGTTCTTC
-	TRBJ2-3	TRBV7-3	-	CASSLHGAQADTQYF	TGTGCCAGCAGCTTACATGGGGCCCAGGCAGATACGCAGTATTTT
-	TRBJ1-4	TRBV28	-	CASSLAPRPGLFF	TGTGCCAGCAGTTTAGCCCCCAGGCCAGGCTTATTTTTT
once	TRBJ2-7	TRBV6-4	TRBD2	CAISAGTRGSYEQYF	TGTGCCATCAGCGCTGGGACTAGGGGATCCTACGAGCAGTACTTC
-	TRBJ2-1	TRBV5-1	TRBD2	CASSAGLAVYNEQFF	TGCGCCAGCAGCGCCGGACTAGCAGTTTACAATGAGCAGTTCTTC
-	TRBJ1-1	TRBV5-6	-	CASSLGRATEAFF	TGTGCCAGCAGCTTAGGTCGAGCAACTGAAGCTTTCTTT
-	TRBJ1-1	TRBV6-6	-	CASRNPTSGDTEAFF	TGTGCCAGCAGGAACCCAACCTCCGGAGACACTGAAGCTTTCTTT
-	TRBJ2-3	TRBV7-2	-	CASSLLASSRDTDTQYF	TGTGCCAGCAGCTTATTGGCGTCCTCGCGGGACACAGATACGCAGTATTTT
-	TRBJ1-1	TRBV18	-	CASSPPSKTEAFF	TGTGCCAGCTCACCACCGTCCAAAACTGAAGCTTTCTTT
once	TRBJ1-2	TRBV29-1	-	CSVEQLTGRRRGGYTF	TGCAGCGTTGAACAGCTCACGGGACGGCGGAGAGGTGGCTACACCTTC
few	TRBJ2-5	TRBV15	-	CATSRGDTEETQYF	TGTGCCACCAGCAGAGGGGACACTGAAGAGACCCAGTACTTC
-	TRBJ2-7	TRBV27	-	CASSLSGGGASYEQYF	TGTGCCAGCAGTTTGTCCGGGGGAGGAGCAAGCTACGAGCAGTACTTC
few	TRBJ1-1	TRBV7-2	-	CASSPGTVNTEAFF	TGTGCCAGCAGTCCCGGGACGGTGAACACTGAAGCTTTCTTT
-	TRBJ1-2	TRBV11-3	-	CASSLAEWGRRDYGYTF	TGTGCCAGCAGCTTAGCTGAATGGGGGCGACGGGACTATGGCTACACCTTC
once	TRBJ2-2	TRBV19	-	CASSPGHATGELFF	TGTGCCAGTAGCCCGGGACACGCCACCGGGGAGCTGTTTTTT
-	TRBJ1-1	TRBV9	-	CASSVGRAGYTEAFF	TGTGCCAGCAGCGTAGGTAGGGCGGGGTACACTGAAGCTTTCTTT
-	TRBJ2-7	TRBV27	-	CASYRRDTPYEQYF	TGTGCCAGCTACCGGCGGGACACTCCCTACGAGCAGTACTTC
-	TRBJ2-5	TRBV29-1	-	CSVGGETQYF	TGCAGCGTTGGGGGCGAGACCCAGTACTTC